The 26 T cell receptor beta chains below come from one sample, sequenced in a study of T cells after posttransplantation cyclophosphamide (dated by TCRdb to between 2015 and 2016). Receptor libraries were prepared by the immunoSEQ multiplex PCR assay. TCRdb limited this immuneACCESS table to in-frame rearrangements with V and J called. A share of clones is missing; checked studies link under half to unresolved V genes, and the rest is unexplained. Here the sample lists about 44,000 clones, none seen once only. The ten largest clones represent 2% to 3% of the sample. The sequenced material came from PBMCs. The receptors shown here come from a middle-aged man in good health, CMV-negative, and a related stem cell transplant donor.

The chain recombines TRBV4-2 with TRBJ1-3; 7 bases map to TRBD1. This CDR3 has 13 residues. The V gene end was trimmed by 8 bases and the J gene end by 4 bases; junction bases not matched to a gene: 5. Germline CDR1 LGHNA, CDR2 YNFKEQ. The CDR3 nucleotides are TGTGCCAGCGCCATGGACAGGGGAAACACCATATATTTT. Translation: CASAMDRGNTIYF.

In its sample, this clone was seen many times. The chain joins TRBV7-9 to TRBJ1-2; D unresolved. This CDR3 contains 13 residues. V shed 5 bases and J shed 4 bases, with 11 bases lying between them. CDR1 is SEHNR, CDR2 FQNEAQ, per germline (reference sequence). This chain's CDR3 is CASSPPVSYGYTF. CDR3 nucleotides: TGTGCCAGCAGCCCCCCGGTCTCCTATGGCTACACCTTC.

The table lists this clone with many counts. The chain joins TRBV19 to TRBJ2-2, with TRBD1 matching over 7 bases. The CDR3 is 16 amino acids. J was trimmed by 6 bases and V by 4 bases; bases with no gene match: 11. Germline CDR1 and CDR2: LNHDA and SQIVND (reference sequence). The CDR3 bases are TGTGCCAGTAGTACCACTCGGACAGGCAAACCCGGGGAGCTGTTTTTT. Translating it yields CASSTTRTGKPGELFF.

This clone occurred many times. The rearrangement joins TRBV28 to TRBJ1-4; TRBD1 aligns across 11 bases. The trim removed 6 bases at V and 3 bases at J, leaving 18 bases unmatched. In germline, CDR1 is MDHEN, CDR2 SYDVKM. The CDR3 covers 20 residues. Here the CDR3 DNA reads TGTGCCAGCAGCCAAGGTCGGCGCGGGACAGGGGGATCTCCTAATGAAAAACTGTTTTTT. Encoded protein: CASSQGRRGTGGSPNEKLFF.

This chain connects TRBV30 to TRBJ2-6; D is undetermined. This CDR3 comprises 19 residues. V lost 2 bases to trimming and J lost 0 bases, with 20 bases between them. Germline loops: CDR1 GTSNPN, CDR2 SVGIG (reference sequence). DNA for the CDR3: TGTGCCTGGAGTCTGCAGGCCCCGCCCAGCCACTCTGGGGCCAACGTCCTGACTTTC. Protein sequence: CAWSLQAPPSHSGANVLTF.

This clone has a count of ten or more. The gene calls are TRBV5-1 and TRBJ2-3; 8 nucleotides line up with TRBD2. With V trimmed by 0 bases and J by 2 bases, 5 bases remained unmatched. This CDR3 region has 16 residues. Germline values: CDR1 SGHRS, CDR2 YFSETQ. Here the CDR3 reads CASSLEVSGNTDTQYF. CDR3 nucleotides: TGCGCCAGCAGCTTGGAGGTTAGCGGGAACACAGATACGCAGTATTTT.

This clone has ten or more counts. J is TRBJ1-1 and V is TRBV6-5; D is perhaps TRBD1 (5 bases). The CDR3 sequence is 13 residues long. V was cut by 6 bases and J by 6 bases, with 14 bases left in between. Germline V lookup: CDR1 MNHEY, CDR2 SVGAGI. CDR3 sequence (DNA): TGTGCCAGCAGCACTTCCGGGGGGGCTGAAGCTTTCTTT. Its protein product is CASSTSGGAEAFF.

In its sample, this clone was seen many times. V gene TRBV19 combines with J gene TRBJ2-2; tentative D call: TRBD2 (6 bases). The CDR3 runs to 16 residues. Trimming pared 5 bases from V and 1 base from J, leaving 14 bases between. Germline lookup yields CDR1 LNHDA and CDR2 SQIVND (reference sequence). The CDR3 loop is CASSSRGSLNTGELFF. In DNA form, the CDR3 reads TGTGCCAGTAGTTCTCGGGGGTCTCTGAACACCGGGGAGCTGTTTTTT.

This clone was detected ten times or more. J is TRBJ2-7 and V is TRBV9; 11 nucleotides match TRBD1. V lost 2 bases to trimming and J lost 6 bases; unmatched junction nucleotides: 7. The germline V gene encodes CDR1 SGDLS and CDR2 YYNGEE. The CDR3 runs to 15 residues. The CDR3 loop is CASSVTGTGGSEQYF. CDR3 in DNA: TGTGCCAGCAGCGTCACGGGGACAGGGGGTTCCGAGCAGTACTTC.

This clone was recorded at least ten times. The genes are TRBV2 and TRBJ1-2, with TRBD1 matching 7 bases. V lost 5 bases and J lost 4; bases outside the gene matches: 1. Germline loops: CDR1 SNHLY, CDR2 FYNNEI. The CDR3 loop spans 12 amino acids. The DNA of the CDR3 is TGTGCCAGCAGTAACAGGGGCTATGGCTACACCTTC. It yields the protein CASSNRGYGYTF.

V and J are TRBV27 and TRBJ2-3; D not resolved. Germline V CDR1 and CDR2: MNHEY, SMNVEV (reference sequence). The CDR3 length is 14 residues. V lost 5 bases and J 0 bases, leaving 9 bases between the germline ends. The DNA of the CDR3 is TGTGCCAGCAGTCAAGCCTTTAGCACAGATACGCAGTATTTT. This encodes CASSQAFSTDTQYF.

This clone was counted at least ten times. The chain combines TRBV4-1 with TRBJ1-1, with 8 bases identical to TRBD1. Germline trimming cut 0 bases from V and 5 bases from J; bases unmatched to any gene: 20. Germline CDR1 reads MGHRA; CDR2 reads YSYEKL. The CDR3 is 20 amino acids. The CDR3 protein is CASSQDYPAGRQGAPTEAFF. CDR3 nucleotide sequence: TGCGCCAGCAGCCAAGATTATCCGGCCGGAAGGCAGGGGGCGCCTACTGAAGCTTTCTTT.

This clone has at least ten counts. This CDR3 reads CASRGATGDEQFF. The CDR3, as DNA: TGCGCCAGCAGGGGAGCAACTGGGGATGAGCAGTTCTTC. The gene calls are TRBV5-1 and TRBJ2-1; D is possibly TRBD2 (5 bases). The germline gives CDR1 SGHRS, CDR2 YFSETQ. The CDR3 is 13 amino acids. Trimming removed 5 bases from V and 8 bases from J, with 14 bases in between.

This clone was seen many times. The gene calls are TRBV2 and TRBJ2-5; 8 nucleotides line up with TRBD2. The V segment lost 5 bases and the J segment 4 bases; nucleotides outside the gene matches: 6. CDR3 size: 14 residues. From germline, CDR1 is SNHLY and CDR2 FYNNEI. As DNA, the CDR3 is TGTGCCAGCAGTCCGGGACTAGACTCAGAGACCCAGTACTTC. Its protein is CASSPGLDSETQYF.

This clone showed up many times. CDR3: CASSPLRGTDTQYF. The CDR3 region has the DNA TGCGCCAGCAGCCCACTCCGGGGGACAGATACGCAGTATTTT. The rearrangement links TRBV5-1 to TRBJ2-3, with D possibly being TRBD2 (6 bases). CDR1 is SGHRS and CDR2 is YFSETQ in the germline V gene. The CDR3 totals 14 residues. The V end lost 4 bases, the J end lost 3 bases, and 12 bases lay between the germline ends. Together with reference TRBV5-1 and TRBJ2-3, the CDR3 gives the full variable domain: KAGVTQTPRYLIKTRGQQVTLSCSPISGHRSVSWYQQTPGQGLQFLFEYFSETQRNKGNFPGRFSGRQFSNSRSEMNVSTLELGDSALYLCASSPLRGTDTQYFGPGTRLTVL.

This clone was recorded a few times. The chain recombines TRBV7-3 with TRBJ2-1, with 11 positions matching TRBD2. The V segment lost 2 bases and the J segment 6 bases; nucleotides outside the gene matches: 9. The CDR3 is 17 residues long. Germline CDR1 reads SGHTA; CDR2 reads FQGTGA. Here the CDR3 reads CASSLSNSGGAGNEQFF. In nucleotides, the CDR3 is TGTGCCAGCAGCTTATCCAATAGCGGGGGGGCCGGCAATGAGCAGTTCTTC. The full variable domain, its missing parts supplied by reference TRBV7-3 and TRBJ2-1, is GAGVSQTPSNKVTEKGKYVELRCDPISGHTALYWYRQSLGQGPEFLIYFQGTGAADDSGLPNDRFFAVRPEGSVSTLKIQRTERGDSAVYLCASSLSNSGGAGNEQFFGPGTRLTVL.

This clone has only a few counts. The chain recombines TRBV13 with TRBJ1-2, with D possibly matching TRBD1 (5 bases). This CDR3 comprises 13 residues. Trimming removed 5 bases from V and 7 bases from J, with 14 bases in between. Per the germline V gene, CDR1 is PRHDT and CDR2 is FYEKMQ (reference sequence). The CDR3 DNA reads TGTGCCAGCAGCCAGGGTGAACTCCGTGGCTACACCTTC. Protein: CASSQGELRGYTF.

This clone was seen many times. This chain connects TRBV6-5 to TRBJ2-3; D unclear. This CDR3 spans 14 amino acids. V was pared by 6 bases and J by 0 bases, with 10 bases between. Germline values: CDR1 MNHEY, CDR2 SVGAGI. The CDR3 here is CASRPHGSTDTQYF. The CDR3 coding sequence is TGTGCCAGCAGGCCTCACGGGAGCACAGATACGCAGTATTTT.

A few counts support this clone. The chain carries TRBV5-1 and TRBJ2-5; 15 bases align to TRBD2. After removal of 2 bases from V and 5 bases from J, the junction contained 13 bases not matched to a gene. Germline CDR1 and CDR2: SGHRS and YFSETQ. The CDR3 is made up of 19 amino acids. The DNA of the CDR3 is TGCGCCAGCAGCTTACGCTGGACTAGCGGGGGGGCTACCAATGAGACCCAGTACTTC. Translation: CASSLRWTSGGATNETQYF.

This clone was detected many times. V and J are TRBV9 and TRBJ2-1; 11 positions agree with TRBD1. The CDR3 length is 19 residues. Germline V gene data show CDR1 as SGDLS and CDR2 as YYNGEE. V was clipped by 2 bases and J by 0 bases; unmatched bases: 10. The CDR3 coding sequence is TGTGCCAGCAGCGTTGCCGGGACAGGGGGAATTAGCTCCTACAATGAGCAGTTCTTC. This sequence encodes CASSVAGTGGISSYNEQFF.

The sample holds many counts of this clone. This chain connects TRBV5-5 to TRBJ2-1; possibly TRBD1 for D (6 bases). Trimming cost V 3 bases and J 5 bases, with 15 bases left between them. CDR3 size: 15 residues. The germline gives CDR1 SGHKS, CDR2 YYEKEE (reference sequence). Here the CDR3 DNA reads TGTGCCAGCAGCTCTGGACAGACCAGCAACAATGAGCAGTTCTTC. This codes for CASSSGQTSNNEQFF.

The genes are TRBV11-2 and TRBJ2-3; 8 bases align to TRBD2. Germline V CDR1 and CDR2: SGHAT, FQNNGV. The CDR3 is made up of 17 amino acids. Losses at the gene ends were 3 bases for V and 0 bases for J; bases not matched to a gene: 8. The CDR3 region is CASSLVSAGGSTDTQYF. The CDR3 DNA reads as TGTGCCAGCAGCTTGGTGAGCGCGGGGGGAAGCACAGATACGCAGTATTTT.

This clone came up many times. This chain's CDR3 is CASSETGGDHEQYF. CDR3 in DNA: TGTGCCAGCAGTGAAACAGGGGGCGACCACGAGCAGTACTTC. This rearrangement joins TRBV6-4 to TRBJ2-7, with TRBD1 matching over 9 bases. J gave up 5 bases and V 3 bases, and 5 bases lay outside the gene matches. Germline V CDR1 and CDR2: MRHNA, SNTAGT. The CDR3 runs 14 residues.

This clone was recorded at least ten times. The chain joins TRBV7-9 to TRBJ1-6; TRBD1 agrees at 7 bases. The CDR3 totals 15 residues. The germline V gene has CDR1 SEHNR and CDR2 FQNEAQ (reference sequence). Trimming at V came to 5 bases and at J to 8 bases, leaving 9 bases not matched to a gene. The CDR3 coding sequence is TGTGCCAGCAGCCCCCGACAGGGTCGGCATTCACCCCTCCACTTT. It codes for CASSPRQGRHSPLHF.

Many counts were recorded for this clone. This chain uses TRBV11-1 with TRBJ2-3; TRBD2 matches at 14 bases. This CDR3 region has 16 residues. Losses at the gene ends were 1 base for V and 4 bases for J; bases not matched to a gene: 1. From germline, CDR1 is SGHAT and CDR2 FQDESV (reference sequence). The CDR3 protein is CASSLGGLAGADTQYF. DNA for the CDR3: TGTGCCAGCAGCTTAGGGGGACTAGCGGGGGCAGATACGCAGTATTTT.

The table lists this clone with many counts. This chain connects TRBV5-1 to TRBJ1-1; 7 bases line up with TRBD1. CDR3 size: 19 residues. Per germline, CDR1 SGHRS and CDR2 YFSETQ. The junction had 15 bases not matched to a gene; V was cut back by 0 bases and J by 1 base. CDR3 coding DNA: TGCGCCAGCAGCTTGGTAGGGGGCGGTATGTGGGTCACGAACACTGAAGCTTTCTTT. This codes for CASSLVGGGMWVTNTEAFF.